The 29 T cell receptor beta chains below come from one sample, sequenced in a study of neoadjuvant anti-PD-1 for oral cavity cancer. This sample's time point: after neoadjuvant nivolumab, at surgical resection. TCRdb's table, derived via immunoSEQ multiplex PCR, lists solely in-frame clones and lacks some. The sample records 11,000 to 15,000 clones, over 70% being singletons. The source material was PBMCs, sampled after nivolumab (anti-PD-1) treatment. The receptors come from a person aged 35 to 85 with oral cavity squamous cell carcinoma.

This rearrangement joins TRBV9 to TRBJ2-1, with 12 bases that match TRBD2. V dropped 0 bases and J dropped 10; count of bases not matched to a gene: 14. Germline V gene lookup returns CDR1 SGDLS and CDR2 YYNGEE. The CDR3 runs 18 residues. In DNA, the CDR3 is TGTGCCAGCAGCGTAGTGGCTAGCGGGAGGGGCTTTCCGGGGGAGCAGTTCTTC. Residues: CASSVVASGRGFPGEQFF.

The chain has TRBV27 and TRBJ1-4; the D is unclear. The CDR3 is made up of 15 amino acids. In germline, CDR1 is MNHEY, CDR2 SMNVEV (reference sequence). V lost 2 bases and J lost 7, with 14 bases in between. The CDR3 spells CASSLGGTLAEKLFF. In DNA form, the CDR3 reads TGTGCCAGCAGTTTAGGTGGCACCCTGGCTGAAAAACTGTTTTTT.

This rearrangement joins TRBV28 to TRBJ1-1; 7 positions match TRBD1. V shed 1 base and J 5 bases; nucleotides not matched to a gene: 13. This CDR3 is built from 17 residues. Germline CDR1 MDHEN, CDR2 SYDVKM. CDR3 in DNA: TGTGCCAGCAGTTTATTCTTCTCCCCTCAGGGGGGGACTGAAGCTTTCTTT. Its protein product is CASSLFFSPQGGTEAFF.

The J gene is TRBJ2-6, the V gene TRBV9; 7 bases are a match to TRBD1. J gave up 0 bases and V 4 bases, and 4 bases lay outside the gene matches. The CDR3 consists of 16 residues. Looked up from germline, CDR1 is SGDLS and CDR2 is YYNGEE. For the CDR3, the DNA is TGTGCCAGCAGCCCTTACAGGGGCTCTGGGGCCAACGTCCTGACTTTC. Residues: CASSPYRGSGANVLTF.

This chain connects TRBV6-5 to TRBJ2-1; 9 bases agree with TRBD1. Trimming at V came to 6 bases and at J to 9 bases, leaving 9 bases not matched to a gene. This CDR3 is 14 amino acids long. The germline CDR1 and CDR2 sequences are MNHEY and SVGAGI. CDR3 bases: TGTGCCAGCAGACCGGGACAGGGCTTGTTTGAGCAGTTCTTC. Amino acids: CASRPGQGLFEQFF.

The CDR3 loop is CASSLGGGRGYGYTF. CDR3 in DNA: TGTGCCAGCAGCTTGGGAGGGGGGCGCGGCTATGGCTACACCTTC. The chain recombines TRBV5-4 with TRBJ1-2, with D possibly being TRBD1 (6 bases). This CDR3 contains 15 residues. Germline V gene sequence: CDR1 SGHNT, CDR2 YYREEE (reference sequence). V lost 0 bases to trimming and J lost 4 bases, with 13 bases between them.

This clone is a singleton in its sample. The chain is built from TRBV10-3 and TRBJ2-3; tentative D call: TRBD2 (5 bases). Germline CDR1 is ENHRY and CDR2 is SYGVKD. The CDR3 has 12 residues. The V gene lost 3 bases and the J gene lost 6 bases, with 7 bases spanning the gap. Written as DNA, the CDR3 is TGTGCCATCAGTGACCGGGGTGATACGCAGTATTTT. It translates to CAISDRGDTQYF.

This clone was counted between two and nine times. The rearrangement links TRBV28 to TRBJ2-7; 8 bases line up with TRBD2. The CDR3 contains 15 residues. V lost 1 base and J lost 0; bases outside the gene matches: 2. CDR1 and CDR2 (germline): MDHEN, SYDVKM. Here the CDR3 DNA reads TGTGCCAGCAGTTTATTAGCGGGGAGCTCCTACGAGCAGTACTTC. Translation: CASSLLAGSSYEQYF.

The V gene is TRBV5-4, the J gene TRBJ1-1, with TRBD1 as a possible D gene (6 bases). The CDR3 spans 16 residues. Germline V gene sequence: CDR1 SGHNT, CDR2 YYREEE (reference sequence). Trimming cost V 1 base and J 5 bases, with 18 bases left between them. This CDR3 is CASSLTGAYGGTEAFF. In nucleotides, the CDR3 is TGTGCCAGCAGCTTGACGGGGGCATATGGTGGAACTGAAGCTTTCTTT.

This clone was counted a few times. The CDR3 spells CASSSTDGRTEAFF. CDR3 in DNA: TGTGCCAGCAGCTCCACGGACGGGCGCACTGAAGCTTTCTTT. J is TRBJ1-1 and V is TRBV6-6; D not resolved. The germline V gene encodes CDR1 MNHNY and CDR2 SVGAGI (reference sequence). V gave up 6 bases and J gave up 4 bases, with 15 bases separating them. The CDR3 has 14 amino acids.

The chain joins TRBV2 to TRBJ2-5, with 7 bases lining up with TRBD1. This CDR3 has 13 residues. V was pared by 6 bases and J by 5 bases, with 6 bases of the junction left unmatched. Germline V gives CDR1 SNHLY, CDR2 FYNNEI. The chain's CDR3 is CASRPLGGETQYF. CDR3 sequence (DNA): TGTGCCAGCAGACCACTAGGGGGCGAGACCCAGTACTTC.

The genes are TRBV6-5 and TRBJ1-1, with TRBD1 as a possible D gene (6 bases). Trimming cost V 6 bases and J 1 base, with 12 bases left between them. The germline V gene encodes CDR1 MNHEY and CDR2 SVGAGI. The CDR3 spans 14 residues. CDR3 nucleotide sequence: TGTGCCAGCAGCCTCAGGGGAGAGAACACTGAAGCTTTCTTT. Encoded protein: CASSLRGENTEAFF.

The V call is TRBV27, the J call TRBJ2-1; D is ambiguous. CDR3 length: 15 amino acids. Trimming pared 2 bases from V and 0 bases from J, leaving 8 bases between. The germline V gene has CDR1 MNHEY and CDR2 SMNVEV (reference sequence). CDR3 sequence (DNA): TGTGCCAGCAGTTTAGACCAAATCTCCTACAATGAGCAGTTCTTC. Its translation: CASSLDQISYNEQFF.

V gene TRBV5-6 combines with J gene TRBJ1-4, with D perhaps TRBD1 (5 bases). V shed 3 bases and J shed 6 bases, with 12 bases lying between them. The CDR3 is made up of 14 amino acids. Germline CDR1 SGHDT, CDR2 YYEEEE. This CDR3 reads CASSSGTAHEKLFF. CDR3 coding DNA: TGTGCCAGCAGCTCCGGGACTGCCCATGAAAAACTGTTTTTT. The entire variable domain, with the rest obtained from reference TRBV5-6 and TRBJ1-4, is as follows: DAGVTQSPTHLIKTRGQQVTLRCSPKSGHDTVSWYQQALGQGPQFIFQYYEEEERQRGNFPDRFSGHQFPNYSSELNVNALLLGDSALYLCASSSGTAHEKLFFGSGTQLSVL.

The chain links TRBV10-2 to TRBJ2-5; 9 bases map to TRBD1. Losses at the gene ends were 7 bases for V and 6 bases for J; bases not matched to a gene: 12. The CDR3 is 15 residues long. Per the germline V gene, CDR1 is WSHSY and CDR2 is SAAADI. The CDR3 loop is CASTLKTGGIQTQYF. In DNA, the CDR3 is TGCGCCAGCACCTTGAAGACAGGGGGTATACAGACCCAGTACTTC.

V is TRBV6-1 and J is TRBJ1-1; 8 bases agree with TRBD1. The junction had 5 bases not matched to a gene; V was cut back by 4 bases and J by 4 bases. The germline V gene encodes CDR1 MNHNS and CDR2 SASEGT. CDR3 length equals 14 residues. CDR3 DNA sequence: TGTGCCAGCAGTGGCAGGGGGCGCGGCACTGAAGCTTTCTTT. This sequence encodes CASSGRGRGTEAFF.

The chain has TRBV2 and TRBJ2-3, with TRBD2 identical over 9 bases. This CDR3 is 15 amino acids long. Germline CDR1 reads SNHLY; CDR2 reads FYNNEI. Trimming removed 4 bases from V and 3 bases from J; junction bases left unmatched: 5. CDR3 protein: CASSASSGKTDTQYF. The CDR3 DNA reads TGTGCCAGCAGTGCCTCTAGCGGGAAGACAGATACGCAGTATTTT.

This clone was seen a few times. This chain uses TRBV9 with TRBJ1-1, with D uncertain. With 3 bases removed from V and 4 bases from J, the gap between germline ends came to 10 bases. Germline CDR1 SGDLS, CDR2 YYNGEE. The CDR3 runs 13 residues. The CDR3 spells CASSATSGTEAFF. The CDR3 DNA reads as TGTGCCAGCAGCGCCACGAGTGGCACTGAAGCTTTCTTT.

The V call is TRBV7-3, the J call TRBJ1-3; no clear D. The CDR3 contains 16 residues. Germline lookup yields CDR1 SGHTA and CDR2 FQGTGA. Trimming removed 3 bases at V and 4 bases at J, with 16 bases between. In DNA, the CDR3 is TGTGCCAGCAGCTTGGGCAGGAGGTCTCACGGAAACACCATATATTTT. The encoded protein is CASSLGRRSHGNTIYF. The full variable domain, completed using reference TRBV7-3 and TRBJ1-3, is GAGVSQTPSNKVTEKGKYVELRCDPISGHTALYWYRQSLGQGPEFLIYFQGTGAADDSGLPNDRFFAVRPEGSVSTLKIQRTERGDSAVYLCASSLGRRSHGNTIYFGEGSWLTVV.

The J gene is TRBJ2-4, the V gene TRBV28; 11 bases match TRBD2. The CDR3 totals 15 residues. J gave up 9 bases and V 3 bases, and 7 bases lay outside the gene matches. From germline, CDR1 is MDHEN and CDR2 SYDVKM. CDR3 in amino acids: CASSFSGRAETIQYF. CDR3 bases: TGTGCCAGCAGTTTTAGCGGGAGGGCCGAGACCATTCAGTACTTC.

The gene calls are TRBV28 and TRBJ1-2, with D uncertain. In germline, CDR1 is MDHEN, CDR2 SYDVKM. The CDR3 consists of 13 residues. Trimming left V 2 bases short and J 4 bases short, with 8 bases between. CDR3 sequence: CASSLDRRYGYTF. CDR3 sequence (DNA): TGTGCCAGCAGTTTAGACCGGCGCTATGGCTACACCTTC.

The V gene is TRBV11-2, the J gene TRBJ2-7; D gene uncertain. This CDR3 contains 15 residues. The germline gives CDR1 SGHAT, CDR2 FQNNGV. The V end lost 1 base, the J end lost 3 bases, and 13 bases lay between the germline ends. CDR3 in amino acids: CASSLGLSRDYEQYF. The CDR3 coding sequence is TGTGCCAGCAGCTTAGGACTGTCCCGAGACTACGAGCAGTACTTC. The entire variable domain, with the rest obtained from reference TRBV11-2 and TRBJ2-7, is as follows: EAGVAQSPRYKIIEKRQSVAFWCNPISGHATLYWYQQILGQGPKLLIQFQNNGVVDDSQLPKDRFSAERLKGVDSTLKIQPAKLEDSAVYLCASSLGLSRDYEQYFGPGTRLTVT.

The chain uses TRBV5-6 and TRBJ2-2; TRBD1 matches at 11 bases. The J segment lost 1 base and the V segment lost 4 bases, leaving 9 bases of the junction unmatched. The CDR3 loop spans 18 amino acids. Germline loops: CDR1 SGHDT, CDR2 YYEEEE. CDR3 sequence: CASSQFPGQGGNTGELFF. In DNA form, the CDR3 reads TGTGCCAGCAGCCAGTTCCCGGGACAGGGGGGGAACACCGGGGAGCTGTTTTTT.

The rearrangement joins TRBV28 to TRBJ2-1; D unclear. With 3 bases removed from V and 9 bases from J, the gap between germline ends came to 9 bases. The CDR3 runs 12 residues. CDR1 is MDHEN and CDR2 is SYDVKM in the germline V gene. Here the CDR3 DNA reads TGTGCCAGCAGTTTGCAGCGCGGTGAGCAGTTCTTC. Translated, it gives CASSLQRGEQFF.

The genes are TRBV19 and TRBJ1-5, with 9 bases aligning to TRBD1. There are 16 residues in the CDR3. The germline CDR1 and CDR2 sequences are LNHDA and SQIVND (reference sequence). The V gene end was trimmed by 8 bases and the J gene end by 4 bases; junction bases not matched to a gene: 12. The CDR3 loop is CASAWGGQGWNQPQHF. CDR3 bases: TGTGCCAGTGCATGGGGTGGACAGGGGTGGAATCAGCCCCAGCATTTT. Variable domain in full (rest from reference TRBV19 and TRBJ1-5): DGGITQSPKYLFRKEGQNVTLSCEQNLNHDAMYWYRQDPGQGLRLIYYSQIVNDFQKGDIAEGYSVSREKKESFPLTVTSAQKNPTAFYLCASAWGGQGWNQPQHFGDGTRLSIL.

The chain employs TRBV5-1 and TRBJ2-5; TRBD2 matches 8 bases. CDR1 and CDR2 from the germline V gene are SGHRS and YFSETQ. J lost 5 bases, V lost 2 bases, and 8 bases had no gene match. This CDR3 has 15 amino acids. CDR3 residues: CASSFRKAGEETQYF. CDR3 DNA: TGCGCCAGCAGCTTTCGAAAAGCGGGAGAGGAGACCCAGTACTTC. The entire variable domain, with the rest obtained from reference TRBV5-1 and TRBJ2-5, is as follows: KAGVTQTPRYLIKTRGQQVTLSCSPISGHRSVSWYQQTPGQGLQFLFEYFSETQRNKGNFPGRFSGRQFSNSRSEMNVSTLELGDSALYLCASSFRKAGEETQYFGPGTRLLVL.

This clone was seen once. V gene TRBV2 combines with J gene TRBJ2-5; 7 bases fit TRBD2. The CDR3 has 13 residues. Trimming at V came to 0 bases and at J to 9 bases, leaving 4 bases not matched to a gene. Germline values: CDR1 SNHLY, CDR2 FYNNEI. CDR3 loop: CASSEAWGGAQYF. CDR3 nucleotide sequence: TGTGCCAGCAGTGAAGCCTGGGGAGGGGCCCAGTACTTC.

The V and J genes are TRBV5-1 and TRBJ2-3; no definite D call. Trimming removed 4 bases from V and 4 bases from J, with 13 bases in between. The CDR3 is 14 residues long. Germline V lookup: CDR1 SGHRS, CDR2 YFSETQ. CDR3 coding DNA: TGCGCCAGCAGCCTCTCCGACTCCCCAGATACGCAGTATTTT. Its protein product is CASSLSDSPDTQYF.

The chain has TRBV25-1 and TRBJ1-2; maybe TRBD1 (5 bases). The V end was cut by 6 bases, the J end by 1 base, with 9 bases between. Germline assignment: CDR1 MGHDK and CDR2 SYGVNS. The CDR3 loop spans 13 amino acids. The CDR3 region is CASRGDGNYGYTF. CDR3 DNA: TGTGCCAGCAGGGGGGACGGTAACTATGGCTACACCTTC.